A selection of T cell receptor beta chains follows, all from one sample in a study of blood T cell repertoires in COVID-19. Profiling relied on immunoSEQ multiplex PCR, and the TCRdb table lists in-frame clones only, not all of them. This sample carries about 160,000 clones, 70% to 90% of them seen once, and the ten largest clones take approximately 1.1%. Specimen: peripheral blood. The receptors stem from a man aged 40-49 years with acute or convalescent COVID-19. The CDR3 runs from the conserved cysteine through the conserved F or W. Fields, in order: CDR3 length, D gene, J gene, V gene, clone size, CDR3 DNA, CDR3 protein. A D gene is named only where the DNA matches it firmly. Not every row has a clone size; where given, it reads once, few, many or a size class.

len: 15
d_gene: TRBD2
j_gene: TRBJ2-1
v_gene: TRBV7-3
abundance: .
CDR3nt: TGTGCCAGCAGCTTAGCTAGCGGGGGCTACAATGAGCAGTTCTTC
CDR3aa: CASSLASGGYNEQFF

len: 17
d_gene: TRBD1
j_gene: TRBJ1-1
v_gene: TRBV15
abundance: .
CDR3nt: TGTGCCACCAGCAGAGATTCTAGGGGGCAGCGGAACACTGAAGCTTTCTTT
CDR3aa: CATSRDSRGQRNTEAFF

len: 16
d_gene: .
j_gene: TRBJ2-2
v_gene: TRBV7-2
abundance: .
CDR3nt: TGTGCCAGCAGCTTATACCAGCGAGGGTCGATCGGGGAGCTGTTTTTT
CDR3aa: CASSLYQRGSIGELFF

len: 13
d_gene: .
j_gene: TRBJ1-1
v_gene: TRBV6-5
abundance: .
CDR3nt: TGTGCCAGCAGTAGCCCATCGAACACTGAAGCTTTCTTT
CDR3aa: CASSSPSNTEAFF

len: 15
d_gene: TRBD1
j_gene: TRBJ2-3
v_gene: TRBV7-2
abundance: .
CDR3nt: TGTGCCAGCAGCTCCGGGACAGGGAGATCAGATACGCAGTATTTT
CDR3aa: CASSSGTGRSDTQYF

len: 16
d_gene: TRBD1
j_gene: TRBJ2-1
v_gene: TRBV9
abundance: .
CDR3nt: TGTGCCAGCAGCGTAGGTTCAGGACAGGGCTACAATGAGCAGTTCTTC
CDR3aa: CASSVGSGQGYNEQFF

len: 14
d_gene: .
j_gene: TRBJ2-4
v_gene: TRBV4-2
abundance: once
CDR3nt: TGTGCCAGCAGCCCGGACTTTACCAAAAACATTCAGTACTTC
CDR3aa: CASSPDFTKNIQYF

len: 13
d_gene: .
j_gene: TRBJ1-1
v_gene: TRBV18
abundance: .
CDR3nt: TGTGCCAGCTCACCGAAGGGGGACACTGAAGCTTTCTTT
CDR3aa: CASSPKGDTEAFF

len: 15
d_gene: TRBD1
j_gene: TRBJ1-6
v_gene: TRBV6-5
abundance: .
CDR3nt: TGTGCCAGCAGTTACTTCGGGACAGGGGGATCACCCCTCCACTTT
CDR3aa: CASSYFGTGGSPLHF

len: 16
d_gene: TRBD2
j_gene: TRBJ2-1
v_gene: TRBV5-4
abundance: .
CDR3nt: TGTGCCAGCAGCTTGATATCTAGCGGGGGTTACAATGAGCAGTTCTTC
CDR3aa: CASSLISSGGYNEQFF

len: 16
d_gene: .
j_gene: TRBJ1-2
v_gene: TRBV5-1
abundance: .
CDR3nt: TGCGCCAGCAGCCAGGGGCCCTCTGCGCTGATATGGGGCTACACCTTC
CDR3aa: CASSQGPSALIWGYTF

len: 15
d_gene: .
j_gene: TRBJ1-1
v_gene: TRBV7-9
abundance: .
CDR3nt: TGTGCCAGCAGCTTAGCGAAGGGGCTGAACACTGAAGCTTTCTTT
CDR3aa: CASSLAKGLNTEAFF

len: 18
d_gene: TRBD1
j_gene: TRBJ1-4
v_gene: TRBV5-6
abundance: once
CDR3nt: TGTGCCAGCAGCTCGAGGGACAGGGGCCGCACGAAATATGGAAAACTGTTTTTT
CDR3aa: CASSSRDRGRTKYGKLFF

len: 15
d_gene: .
j_gene: TRBJ2-5
v_gene: TRBV7-3
abundance: .
CDR3nt: TGTGCCAGCAGCCCGCAGGGCGGGGTGGGAGAGACCCAGTACTTC
CDR3aa: CASSPQGGVGETQYF

len: 14
d_gene: .
j_gene: TRBJ1-2
v_gene: TRBV27
abundance: .
CDR3nt: TGTGCCAGCAGTTTGGGCGGGCAGCCCTATGGCTACACCTTC
CDR3aa: CASSLGGQPYGYTF

len: 15
d_gene: .
j_gene: TRBJ2-7
v_gene: TRBV18
abundance: .
CDR3nt: TGTGCCAGCTCTCGCGGGACTCCCAGCCTAAGCGAGCAGTACTTC
CDR3aa: CASSRGTPSLSEQYF

len: 11
d_gene: .
j_gene: TRBJ1-1
v_gene: TRBV18
abundance: .
CDR3nt: TGTGCCAGCTCACCGGCACAGGAACCTTTCTTT
CDR3aa: CASSPAQEPFF

len: 15
d_gene: .
j_gene: TRBJ1-6
v_gene: TRBV28
abundance: .
CDR3nt: TGTGCCAGCACCCTACCCCTAGGGGGTAATTCACCCCTCCACTTT
CDR3aa: CASTLPLGGNSPLHF

len: 17
d_gene: TRBD1
j_gene: TRBJ1-6
v_gene: TRBV5-4
abundance: .
CDR3nt: TGTGCCAGCAGCAGAGGACAGGCTAGCTCCTATAATTCACCCCTCCACTTT
CDR3aa: CASSRGQASSYNSPLHF

len: 16
d_gene: .
j_gene: TRBJ2-7
v_gene: TRBV19
abundance: .
CDR3nt: TGTGCCAGTAGTATAGATGCGGCAGCTACTATCTACGAGCAGTACTTC
CDR3aa: CASSIDAAATIYEQYF

len: 15
d_gene: .
j_gene: TRBJ2-7
v_gene: TRBV4-1
abundance: .
CDR3nt: TGCGCCAGCAGCCAAGTTCAGGGGCTTACCTACGAGCAGTACTTC
CDR3aa: CASSQVQGLTYEQYF

len: 12
d_gene: .
j_gene: TRBJ2-7
v_gene: TRBV6-6
abundance: .
CDR3nt: TGTGCCAGCAAGGAGAGCTCCTACGAGCAGTACTTC
CDR3aa: CASKESSYEQYF

len: 15
d_gene: TRBD1
j_gene: TRBJ1-1
v_gene: TRBV5-1
abundance: .
CDR3nt: TGCGCCAGCGGACAGGACAGGGGGATGAACACTGAAGCTTTCTTT
CDR3aa: CASGQDRGMNTEAFF

len: 17
d_gene: TRBD1
j_gene: TRBJ1-2
v_gene: TRBV7-9
abundance: .
CDR3nt: TGTGCCAGCAGCTTATCAGGCACAGGGGGCCTGTTGAACGGCTACACCTTC
CDR3aa: CASSLSGTGGLLNGYTF

len: 16
d_gene: .
j_gene: TRBJ2-3
v_gene: TRBV7-9
abundance: .
CDR3nt: TGTGCCAGCAGCACTCCCCGGAGCTTTCCTACAGATACGCAGTATTTT
CDR3aa: CASSTPRSFPTDTQYF

len: 14
d_gene: TRBD1
j_gene: TRBJ1-5
v_gene: TRBV18
abundance: .
CDR3nt: TGTGCCAGCTCACCAGAGACAGGGTATCAGCCCCAGCATTTT
CDR3aa: CASSPETGYQPQHF

len: 15
d_gene: .
j_gene: TRBJ2-3
v_gene: TRBV6-1
abundance: .
CDR3nt: TGTGCCAGCAGTGACCCGAGGGCGAAGCCAGATACGCAGTATTTT
CDR3aa: CASSDPRAKPDTQYF

len: 14
d_gene: TRBD2
j_gene: TRBJ2-3
v_gene: TRBV6-2/TRBV6-3
abundance: .
CDR3nt: TGTGCCAGCAGTTACGGCGGGGGGTTCGATACGCAGTATTTT
CDR3aa: CASSYGGGFDTQYF

len: 13
d_gene: .
j_gene: TRBJ2-5
v_gene: TRBV5-1
abundance: .
CDR3nt: TGCGCCAGCAGCGGGGGCAGTAGGGAGACCCAGTACTTC
CDR3aa: CASSGGSRETQYF

len: 18
d_gene: TRBD2
j_gene: TRBJ2-3
v_gene: TRBV5-5
abundance: .
CDR3nt: TGTGCCAGCAGCTTTCTCCGGGGGGGCCAACATATTTTGGATACGCAGTATTTT
CDR3aa: CASSFLRGGQHILDTQYF

len: 12
d_gene: .
j_gene: TRBJ2-3
v_gene: TRBV10-3
abundance: .
CDR3nt: TGTGCCATCAGCCCAAACAGAGATACGCAGTATTTT
CDR3aa: CAISPNRDTQYF

len: 14
d_gene: TRBD2
j_gene: TRBJ2-1
v_gene: TRBV7-8
abundance: .
CDR3nt: TGTGCCAGCAGCTTAGGTACGGGGGGCAATGAGCAGTTCTTC
CDR3aa: CASSLGTGGNEQFF

len: 16
d_gene: TRBD2
j_gene: TRBJ2-3
v_gene: TRBV13
abundance: .
CDR3nt: TGTGCCAGCAGCTTAGGCCTAGCGGGGAAAACAGATACGCAGTATTTT
CDR3aa: CASSLGLAGKTDTQYF

len: 13
d_gene: .
j_gene: TRBJ1-1
v_gene: TRBV12-3/TRBV12-4
abundance: .
CDR3nt: TGTGCCAGCAGTCACCCAGGGGCAACTGAAGCTTTCTTT
CDR3aa: CASSHPGATEAFF

len: 17
d_gene: TRBD2
j_gene: TRBJ2-3
v_gene: TRBV10-3
abundance: .
CDR3nt: TGTGCCATCAGCGAGGGACTAGCGGGGGCGGGGACAGATACGCAGTATTTT
CDR3aa: CAISEGLAGAGTDTQYF

len: 12
d_gene: .
j_gene: TRBJ1-2
v_gene: TRBV23-1
abundance: .
CDR3nt: TGCGCCAGCAGCACAGTTGTCTATGGCTACACCTTC
CDR3aa: CASSTVVYGYTF

len: 14
d_gene: .
j_gene: TRBJ2-5
v_gene: TRBV7-9
abundance: .
CDR3nt: TGTGCCAGCAGCTTAGTTCAGGGGTTGGAGACCCAGTACTTC
CDR3aa: CASSLVQGLETQYF